The 30 T cell receptor beta chains reported below all come from one sample, sequenced in a study of T cells in Graves' hyperthyroidism and ophthalmopathy. Researchers took RNA transcripts and amplified the TCR beta CDR3 regions from them. When the TCR CDR3 underwent first-round RT-PCR, the HTBI primer set was used. TCRdb fed the multiplex PCR reads into MiXCR, producing one record per CDR3 protein. In the table there are under 750,000 distinct CDR3 sequences, 15% to 20% of which are singletons. Sample: blood. Receptors originate from a woman between 45 and 65 years old with Graves' hyperthyroidism that later progressed to Graves' ophthalmopathy.

In its sample, this clonotype was seen many times. The chain is built from TRBV5-6 and TRBJ1-1; D uncertain. The CDR3 totals 13 residues. V lost 2 bases to trimming and J lost 4 bases, with 9 bases between them. Germline CDR1 SGHDT, CDR2 YYEEEE. The CDR3 protein is CASSFILGTEAFF. CDR3 coding DNA: TGTGCCAGCAGCTTTATTCTTGGCACTGAAGCTTTCTTT. Supplemented by reference TRBV5-6 and TRBJ1-1, the full variable domain reads DAGVTQSPTHLIKTRGQQVTLRCSPKSGHDTVSWYQQALGQGPQFIFQYYEEEERQRGNFPDRFSGHQFPNYSSELNVNALLLGDSALYLCASSFILGTEAFFGQGTRLTVV.

This clonotype came up many times. The chain has TRBV20-1 and TRBJ1-1; the D is unclear. The CDR3 is 13 residues long. The ends were cut back, 3 bases at V and 3 bases at J, with 11 bases in the middle. CDR1 and CDR2 from the germline V gene are DFQATT and SNEGSKA (reference sequence). DNA for the CDR3: TGCAGTGCTAGCCGGGAATGGGACACTGAAGCTTTCTTT. Translating gives CSASREWDTEAFF.

There are many counts of this clonotype. The rearrangement links TRBV29-1 to TRBJ2-3, with D possibly called TRBD1 or TRBD2 (6 bases each). Germline CDR1 is SQVTM and CDR2 is ANQGSEA. The V end lost 1 base, the J end lost 3 bases, and 11 bases lay between the germline ends. The CDR3 runs 14 residues. The CDR3 is CSVEGGARTDTQYF. CDR3 bases: TGCAGCGTTGAAGGGGGGGCACGGACAGATACGCAGTATTTT.

This clonotype was seen only a few times. A single base separates this from a much larger clone, so it may be a read error. The chain is built from TRBV12-3 or TRBV12-4 and TRBJ1-1; no reliable D call. This CDR3 contains 15 residues. Here the CDR3 DNA reads TGTGCCAGCAGTTTAGCTGGCGGCGTGAACACTGGAGCTTTCTTT. This sequence encodes CASSLAGGVNTGAFF.

The rearrangement uses TRBV5-1 and TRBJ2-7; 7 bases line up with TRBD1. This CDR3 comprises 15 residues. V lost 1 base to trimming and J lost 3 bases; unmatched junction nucleotides: 7. Germline CDR1 reads SGHRS; CDR2 reads YFSETQ. CDR3 sequence reads: CASSLQGQTNYEQYF. Here the CDR3 DNA reads TGCGCCAGCAGCTTGCAGGGACAGACAAACTACGAGCAGTACTTC.

The sample holds many counts of this clonotype. This chain connects TRBV27 to TRBJ2-3; 9 positions match TRBD2. From germline, CDR1 is MNHEY and CDR2 SMNVEV (reference sequence). CDR3 length equals 15 residues. V dropped 5 bases and J dropped 4; count of bases not matched to a gene: 7. The CDR3 region is CASSRLIAGADTQYF. CDR3 nucleotides: TGTGCCAGCAGTAGGTTAATAGCGGGGGCAGATACGCAGTATTTT.

This sequence joins TRBV9 and TRBJ2-3, with D perhaps matching TRBD2 (6 bases). The CDR3 loop spans 16 amino acids. Germline assignment: CDR1 SGDLS and CDR2 YYNGEE. V was cut by 0 bases and J by 2 bases, with 13 bases left in between. CDR3 residues: CASSVVGGLATDTQYF. For the CDR3, the DNA is TGTGCCAGCAGCGTAGTAGGAGGGTTGGCCACAGATACGCAGTATTTT.

The chain joins TRBV4-2 to TRBJ1-5, with a possible D match to TRBD1 (5 bases). V was pared by 2 bases and J by 5 bases, with 22 bases between. The CDR3 extends over 18 amino acids. The germline V gene has CDR1 LGHNA and CDR2 YNFKEQ. The DNA of the CDR3 is TGTGCCAGCAGCCAAATTGGGCAGGGTTTAAGTAGGGATCAGCCCCAGCATTTT. Translated: CASSQIGQGLSRDQPQHF.

This clonotype has ten or more counts. V gene TRBV30 combines with J gene TRBJ1-4; TRBD1 matches 9 bases. The CDR3 consists of 14 residues. CDR1 and CDR2 (germline): GTSNPN, SVGIG (reference sequence). J was trimmed by 5 bases and V by 5 bases; bases with no gene match: 6. In nucleotides, the CDR3 is TGTGCCTGGGAGACCGGGACAGGGAATGAAAAACTGTTTTTT. The encoded protein is CAWETGTGNEKLFF.

This sequence joins TRBV10-2 and TRBJ2-3; 7 bases agree with TRBD2. The CDR3 has 12 residues. Germline CDR1 is WSHSY and CDR2 is SAAADI. J gave up 8 bases and V 4 bases, and 3 bases lay outside the gene matches. The CDR3 here is CASSGTRSTQYF. In DNA form, the CDR3 reads TGCGCCAGCAGTGGGACTAGAAGTACGCAGTATTTT.

The rearrangement links TRBV30 to TRBJ2-5, with TRBD1 as a possible D gene (5 bases). Trimming cost V 4 bases and J 5 bases, with 8 bases left between them. CDR1 and CDR2 from the germline V gene are GTSNPN and SVGIG (reference sequence). CDR3 length equals 11 residues. The CDR3 loop is CAWKWGETQYF. CDR3 DNA sequence: TGTGCCTGGAAGTGGGGCGAGACCCAGTACTTC.

This rearrangement joins TRBV20-1 to TRBJ1-5, with a weak D call TRBD1 (6 bases). Germline V CDR1 and CDR2: DFQATT, SNEGSKA (reference sequence). The CDR3 sequence is 16 residues long. Trimming stripped 1 base from V and 0 bases from J, with 13 bases between. The CDR3 protein is CSARAPTGLSNQPQHF. Here the CDR3 DNA reads TGCAGTGCTAGAGCCCCAACAGGGCTTAGCAATCAGCCCCAGCATTTT.

J is TRBJ2-1 and V is TRBV20-1; TRBD2 agrees at 12 bases. V lost 0 bases to trimming and J lost 6 bases; unmatched junction nucleotides: 6. The CDR3 totals 16 residues. Per germline, CDR1 DFQATT and CDR2 SNEGSKA (reference sequence). The DNA of the CDR3 is TGCAGTGCTAGAGATCCCCTAGCGGGGGGGCCCAATGAGCAGTTCTTC. As protein: CSARDPLAGGPNEQFF.

This clonotype has ten or more counts. In DNA, the CDR3 is TGCAGTGCTACGGGACAGGGGGCTGGTCAGCCCCAGCATTTT. As protein: CSATGQGAGQPQHF. J is TRBJ1-5 and V is TRBV20-1; 12 bases align to TRBD1. This CDR3 region has 14 residues. The ends lost 4 bases at V and 6 bases at J; junction bases unmatched: 4. The germline CDR1 and CDR2 sequences are DFQATT and SNEGSKA (reference sequence).

This clonotype was recorded at least ten times. This sequence joins TRBV9 and TRBJ1-5, with 10 bases fitting TRBD1. The CDR3 length is 15 residues. CDR1 and CDR2 (germline): SGDLS, YYNGEE. The junction had 5 bases not matched to a gene; V was cut back by 4 bases and J by 4 bases. CDR3 coding DNA: TGTGCCAGCAGCTCGACAGGGGGCGAAAATCAGCCCCAGCATTTT. This translates into CASSSTGGENQPQHF. Complete variable domain (other parts from reference TRBV9 and TRBJ1-5): DSGVTQTPKHLITATGQRVTLRCSPRSGDLSVYWYQQSLDQGLQFLIQYYNGEERAKGNILERFSAQQFPDLHSELNLSSLELGDSALYFCASSSTGGENQPQHFGDGTRLSIL.

This clonotype has a count of ten or more. The chain has TRBV20-1 and TRBJ1-1; TRBD1 aligns across 10 bases. Germline-derived CDR1 and CDR2 are DFQATT and SNEGSKA (reference sequence). V trimming: 1 base; J trimming: 4 bases; junction bases outside the gene matches: 6. The CDR3 is 15 residues long. CDR3 protein: CSARVGQGYGTEAFF. The CDR3 coding sequence is TGCAGTGCTAGAGTGGGACAGGGGTATGGCACTGAAGCTTTCTTT.

CDR3 protein: CASSQMVGLETQYF. CDR3 nucleotide sequence: TGTGCCAGCAGCCAAATGGTAGGGTTAGAGACCCAGTACTTC. V is TRBV14 and J is TRBJ2-5; no clear D. Trimming shortened V by 2 bases and J by 4 bases, and 11 bases separated the two germline ends. The CDR3 has 14 amino acids. Germline assignment: CDR1 SGHDN and CDR2 FVKESK.

This chain links TRBV7-9 with TRBJ1-2; tentatively, D is TRBD1 (6 bases). CDR1 and CDR2 from the germline V gene are SEHNR and FQNEAQ (reference sequence). V shed 2 bases and J shed 3 bases, with 10 bases lying between them. There are 14 residues in the CDR3. CDR3 bases: TGTGCCAGCAGCTTACTAAGGACAGACTATGGCTACACCTTC. It is translated as CASSLLRTDYGYTF.

In its sample, this clonotype was seen a few times. The chain links TRBV2 to TRBJ2-5, with D perhaps matching TRBD2 (5 bases). The V end lost 3 bases, the J end lost 1 base, and 9 bases lay between the germline ends. Germline assignment: CDR1 SNHLY and CDR2 FYNNEI. The CDR3 is 14 amino acids. This CDR3 reads CASSDLLAQETQYF. CDR3 sequence (DNA): TGTGCCAGCAGTGATCTGCTAGCCCAAGAGACCCAGTACTTC.

To note about this clonotype: A read error may explain this, as a much larger clone is one base away. The CDR3 does not end in the conserved phenylalanine or tryptophan, so this is likely a read error. This chain uses TRBV6-9 with TRBJ1-5; possible D gene TRBD1, 6 bases. Germline assignment: CDR1 MNHGY and CDR2 SVAAGI. The germline V and J ends were trimmed by 4 bases and 4 bases, with 8 bases remaining between them. This CDR3 spans 13 amino acids. The DNA of the CDR3 is TGTGCCAGCAGTTGGGACATTAATCAGCCCCAGCATCTT. Protein: CASSWDINQPQHL.

This chain uses TRBV3-1 with TRBJ2-7; D may match TRBD1 or TRBD2 (5 bases each). This CDR3 spans 12 amino acids. V was clipped by 1 base and J by 7 bases, with 8 bases between them. Germline-derived CDR1 and CDR2 are LGHDT and YNNKEL (reference sequence). The CDR3 nucleotides read TGTGCCAGCAGCCAAGGAGGGGAGGAGCAGTACTTC. It specifies CASSQGGEEQYF.

This clonotype has a count of ten or more. The chain uses TRBV20-1 and TRBJ2-3, with D hard to call. CDR1 and CDR2 (germline): DFQATT, SNEGSKA (reference sequence). The CDR3 contains 14 residues. V was pared by 4 bases and J by 3 bases, with 14 bases between. CDR3 region: CSAKIPDGTDTQYF. CDR3 in DNA: TGCAGTGCTAAGATTCCGGACGGTACAGATACGCAGTATTTT.

The chain recombines TRBV6-1 with TRBJ1-6; D is ambiguous. Germline CDR1 and CDR2: MNHNS and SASEGT. CDR3 length: 14 residues. The ends were cut back, 6 bases at V and 6 bases at J, with 12 bases in the middle. The CDR3 reads CASRLTLVNSPLHF. CDR3 nucleotide sequence: TGTGCCAGCAGACTAACCCTGGTTAATTCACCCCTCCACTTT.

The J gene is TRBJ2-1, the V gene TRBV19, with D uncertain. Per the germline V gene, CDR1 is LNHDA and CDR2 is SQIVND (reference sequence). The CDR3 totals 16 residues. Trimming removed 4 bases from V and 0 bases from J, with 13 bases in between. The CDR3 region has the DNA TGTGCCAGTAGTAGAGTGGCGGCGACCTCCTACAATGAGCAGTTCTTC. Translation gives CASSRVAATSYNEQFF. Complete variable domain (other parts from reference TRBV19 and TRBJ2-1): DGGITQSPKYLFRKEGQNVTLSCEQNLNHDAMYWYRQDPGQGLRLIYYSQIVNDFQKGDIAEGYSVSREKKESFPLTVTSAQKNPTAFYLCASSRVAATSYNEQFFGPGTRLTVL.

V gene TRBV12-3 or TRBV12-4 combines with J gene TRBJ2-1, with TRBD1 as a possible D gene (5 bases). The germline V and J ends were trimmed by 4 bases and 0 bases, with 10 bases remaining between them. This CDR3 is 15 amino acids long. The CDR3 loop is CASSSTVSSYNEQFF. The DNA for the CDR3 is TGTGCCAGCAGTTCGACAGTGAGCTCCTACAATGAGCAGTTCTTC.

This clonotype was recorded at least ten times. The chain combines TRBV2 with TRBJ2-7; 11 bases agree with TRBD2. Trimming took 4 bases from V and 2 from J; bases not matched to a gene: 4. The germline V gene encodes CDR1 SNHLY and CDR2 FYNNEI. This CDR3 comprises 15 residues. The CDR3 DNA sequence: TGTGCCAGCAGTGTATTAGCGGGGGGGACCTACGAGCAGTACTTC. Its protein product is CASSVLAGGTYEQYF. Complete variable domain (other parts from reference TRBV2 and TRBJ2-7): EPEVTQTPSHQVTQMGQEVILRCVPISNHLYFYWYRQILGQKVEFLVSFYNNEISEKSEIFDDQFSVERPDGSNFTLKIRSTKLEDSAMYFCASSVLAGGTYEQYFGPGTRLTVT.

This chain connects TRBV10-3 to TRBJ2-2; TRBD1 matches at 7 bases. In germline, CDR1 is ENHRY, CDR2 SYGVKD. This CDR3 comprises 15 residues. V trimming: 4 bases; J trimming: 8 bases; junction bases outside the gene matches: 10. The CDR3 DNA is TGTGCCATCAGTGGAGGGGGCAAGGAGTTTGGGGAGCTGTTTTTT. This codes for CAISGGGKEFGELFF.

This clonotype showed up many times. The J gene is TRBJ2-5, the V gene TRBV5-5, with 7 bases aligning to TRBD1. The V segment lost 1 base and the J segment 4 bases; nucleotides outside the gene matches: 7. Germline CDR1 SGHKS, CDR2 YYEKEE (reference sequence). CDR3 length: 15 residues. This chain's CDR3 is CASSLSGGDGETQYF. The CDR3 DNA reads TGTGCCAGCAGCTTGTCAGGGGGTGATGGAGAGACCCAGTACTTC.

This clonotype came up a few times. The V gene is TRBV7-3, the J gene TRBJ2-1; D possibly corresponds to TRBD2 (7 bases). V lost 2 bases and J lost 7, with 15 bases in between. The CDR3 runs to 15 residues. Germline V CDR1 and CDR2: SGHTA, FQGTGA. The CDR3, as DNA: TGTGCCAGCAGCTTACAAACAGGGAGGGCAAATGAGCAGTTCTTC. Amino acid sequence: CASSLQTGRANEQFF.

Concerning this clonotype itself: Germline is not matched at one junction end, which may reflect a read error. The rearrangement links TRBV15 to TRBJ2-2; TRBD1 is a possible D gene (6 bases). Germline CDR1 reads LNHNV; CDR2 reads YYDKDF (reference sequence). This CDR3 is built from 16 residues. CDR3: CATSREIGGNTGELVF. The CDR3 region has the DNA TGTGCCACCAGCAGAGAAATAGGGGGTAACACCGGGGAGCTGGTTTTT.